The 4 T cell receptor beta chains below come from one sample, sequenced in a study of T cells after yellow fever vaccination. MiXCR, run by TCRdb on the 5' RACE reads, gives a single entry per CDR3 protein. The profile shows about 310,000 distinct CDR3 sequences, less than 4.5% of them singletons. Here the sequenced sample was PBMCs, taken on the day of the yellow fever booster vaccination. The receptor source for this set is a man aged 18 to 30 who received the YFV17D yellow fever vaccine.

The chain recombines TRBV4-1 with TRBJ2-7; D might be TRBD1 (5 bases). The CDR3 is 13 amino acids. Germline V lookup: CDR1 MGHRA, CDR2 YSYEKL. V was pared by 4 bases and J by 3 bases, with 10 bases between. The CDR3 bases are TGCGCCAGCAGCCGAAATACAGGCTACGAGCAGTACTTC. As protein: CASSRNTGYEQYF.

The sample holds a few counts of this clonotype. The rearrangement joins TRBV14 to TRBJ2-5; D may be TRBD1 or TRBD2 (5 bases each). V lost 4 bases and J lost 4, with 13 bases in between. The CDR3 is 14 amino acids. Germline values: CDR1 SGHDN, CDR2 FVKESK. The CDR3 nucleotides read TGTGCCAGCAGCCCGGGACCGAGGGGAGAGACCCAGTACTTC. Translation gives CASSPGPRGETQYF. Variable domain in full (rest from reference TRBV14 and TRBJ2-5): EAGVTQFPSHSVIEKGQTVTLRCDPISGHDNLYWYRRVMGKEIKFLLHFVKESKQDESGMPNNRFLAERTGGTYSTLKVQPAELEDSGVYFCASSPGPRGETQYFGPGTRLLVL.

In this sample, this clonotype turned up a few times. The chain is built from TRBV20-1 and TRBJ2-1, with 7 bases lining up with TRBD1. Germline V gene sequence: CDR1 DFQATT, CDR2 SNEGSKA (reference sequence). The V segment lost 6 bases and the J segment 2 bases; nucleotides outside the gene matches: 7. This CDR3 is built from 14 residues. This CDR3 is CSALRTGAYNEQFF. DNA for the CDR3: TGCAGTGCCCTCCGGACAGGCGCCTACAATGAGCAGTTCTTC.

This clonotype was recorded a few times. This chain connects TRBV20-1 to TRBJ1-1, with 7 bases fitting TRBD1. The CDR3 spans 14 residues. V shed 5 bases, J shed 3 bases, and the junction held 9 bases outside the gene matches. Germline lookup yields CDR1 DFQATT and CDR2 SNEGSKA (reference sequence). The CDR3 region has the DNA TGCAGTGCTTGGAACCCAGGGGGGGACACTGAAGCTTTCTTT. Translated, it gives CSAWNPGGDTEAFF.